This entry concerns a single T cell receptor (beta chain). Preparing the TCRbeta library involved the use of unique molecular identifiers. Using its own MiXCR run on the PCR reads, TCRdb lists one record per CDR3 protein. The sample includes 700,000 to 950,000 distinct CDR3 sequences, around 17% of them seen just once. These data belong to a study of T-cell reconstitution after alpha-beta-depleted transplantation in children. The CDR3 spans 20 residues. Trimming removed 1 base from V and 0 bases from J; junction bases left unmatched: 7. Germline V gene lookup returns CDR1 LGHDT and CDR2 YNNKEL (reference sequence).

This sequence originates from a male patient between 10 and 17 years old who had a stem cell transplant for acute lymphoblastic leukemia, so the T cells may come from the graft donor. The sequencing used PBMCs, mostly from graft donor cells, collected 360 days after TCRalphabeta/CD19-depleted stem cell transplant. This chain uses TRBV3-1 with TRBJ2-6; 12 bases are a match to TRBD2. CDR3 nucleotides: TGTGCCAGCAGCCAAGGACTAGCGGGAGCATTAAGCTCTGGGGCCAACGTCCTGACTTTC. This translates into CASSQGLAGALSSGANVLTF.